This entry lists 19 T cell receptor beta chains sequenced from one sample in a study of blood T cell repertoires in COVID-19. The protocol was immunoSEQ multiplex PCR, while the TCRdb copy is restricted to in-frame clones and leaves out a portion. The sample has about 390,000 clones, around 87% seen once. Sequencing was carried out using peripheral blood. These receptors all stem from a woman aged 55-75 years with COVID-19, enrolled during active disease.

CDR3 DNA sequence: TGTGCCAGCAGTGATACAGGGGGAAGTAATTCACCCCTCCACTTT. This gives the protein CASSDTGGSNSPLHF. J is TRBJ1-6 and V is TRBV9; 8 bases are shared with TRBD1. From germline, CDR1 is SGDLS and CDR2 YYNGEE. This CDR3 has 15 residues. V lost 5 bases and J lost 6; bases outside the gene matches: 7.

V and J are TRBV4-2 and TRBJ2-2; maybe TRBD1 (5 bases). V was cut by 0 bases and J by 8 bases, with 7 bases left in between. This CDR3 comprises 13 residues. CDR1 and CDR2 from the germline V gene are LGHNA and YNFKEQ. CDR3 bases: TGTGCCAGCAGCCAAGAGTCAGGGGGGGAGCTGTTTTTT. It translates to CASSQESGGELFF.

This clone came up a few times. V is TRBV19 and J is TRBJ2-1; D unclear. The CDR3 has 15 amino acids. V lost 3 bases to trimming and J lost 6 bases, with 15 bases between them. The germline CDR1 and CDR2 sequences are LNHDA and SQIVND (reference sequence). The CDR3 bases are TGTGCCAGTAGTATCAGAACCGCTACAGTCAATGAGCAGTTCTTC. Amino acid sequence: CASSIRTATVNEQFF.

The chain combines TRBV10-3 with TRBJ1-5; 7 bases line up with TRBD1. This CDR3 contains 14 residues. The germline V gene has CDR1 ENHRY and CDR2 SYGVKD. CDR3 sequence reads: CGTGDSFANQPQHF. The CDR3 coding sequence is TGTGGTACAGGGGATAGTTTTGCAAATCAGCCCCAGCATTTT.

J is TRBJ1-4 and V is TRBV3-1 (or the pseudogene TRBV3-2); D uncertain. The CDR3 length is 14 residues. The germline CDR1 and CDR2 sequences are LGHDT and YNNKEL (reference sequence). V was trimmed by 2 bases and J by 7 bases, leaving 11 bases between them. CDR3 region: CASSQSGGGEKLFF. For the CDR3, the DNA is TGTGCCAGCAGCCAATCGGGAGGAGGTGAAAAACTGTTTTTT.

The chain employs TRBV19 and TRBJ1-2, with TRBD1 matching over 7 bases. The CDR3 loop spans 17 amino acids. V was pared by 5 bases and J by 0 bases, with 12 bases of the junction left unmatched. The germline V gene has CDR1 LNHDA and CDR2 SQIVND (reference sequence). CDR3 protein: CASSRPGTVRSNYGYTF. The CDR3 region has the DNA TGTGCCAGTAGTCGCCCCGGGACAGTTCGATCTAACTATGGCTACACCTTC.

The gene calls are TRBV7-2 and TRBJ1-2; TRBD1 matches at 11 bases. This CDR3 has 16 amino acids. Trimming at V came to 4 bases and at J to 4 bases, leaving 8 bases not matched to a gene. Germline V lookup: CDR1 SGHTA, CDR2 FQGNSA. In DNA, the CDR3 is TGTGCCAGCAGCTCCCGAGGGACAGGGGGGACCTATGGCTACACCTTC. Translating it yields CASSSRGTGGTYGYTF.

This clone was picked up one time. The chain joins TRBV7-2 to TRBJ2-1; the match to TRBD2 covers 8 bases. The germline V gene has CDR1 SGHTA and CDR2 FQGNSA. After removal of 4 bases from V and 6 bases from J, the junction contained 8 bases not matched to a gene. This CDR3 is 15 amino acids long. CDR3 nucleotides: TGTGCCAGCAGCTCCGGACTAGCTCTAGGCAATGAGCAGTTCTTC. It specifies CASSSGLALGNEQFF. Combining the CDR3 with reference TRBV7-2 and TRBJ2-1 gives the whole variable domain GAGVSQSPSNKVTEKGKDVELRCDPISGHTALYWYRQSLGQGLEFLIYFQGNSAPDKSGLPSDRFSAERTGGSVSTLTIQRTQQEDSAVYLCASSSGLALGNEQFFGPGTRLTVL.

In DNA form, the CDR3 reads TGTGCCTCGGGACAGGGGGTTTACGAGCAGTACTTC. It codes for CASGQGVYEQYF. The rearrangement uses TRBV6-5 and TRBJ2-7; 11 positions agree with TRBD1. This CDR3 has 12 residues. Germline V lookup: CDR1 MNHEY, CDR2 SVGAGI. The V segment lost 11 bases and the J segment 4 bases; nucleotides outside the gene matches: 4.

The chain combines TRBV29-1 with TRBJ2-3; 10 bases match TRBD2. CDR1 and CDR2 from the germline V gene are SQVTM and ANQGSEA. V lost 4 bases to trimming and J lost 0 bases; unmatched junction nucleotides: 4. This CDR3 region has 15 residues. This chain's CDR3 is CSVGRTSGSTDTQYF. CDR3 coding DNA: TGCAGCGTTGGCCGGACTAGCGGAAGCACAGATACGCAGTATTTT.

The rearrangement links TRBV29-1 to TRBJ2-1; tentatively, D is TRBD1 (6 bases). Germline CDR1 SQVTM, CDR2 ANQGSEA. This CDR3 contains 15 residues. The V and J ends lost 5 bases and 5 bases respectively, with 19 bases between them. The CDR3 DNA sequence: TGCAGCGTTCCAACCTTGAGGGGGAAGGACAATGAGCAGTTCTTC. This codes for CSVPTLRGKDNEQFF.

V gene TRBV19 combines with J gene TRBJ2-7, with D maybe TRBD2 (6 bases). The ends were cut back, 10 bases at V and 2 bases at J, with 12 bases in the middle. Germline assignment: CDR1 LNHDA and CDR2 SQIVND (reference sequence). The CDR3 is 12 amino acids. The CDR3 protein is CATRDWTYEQYF. The CDR3 DNA reads TGTGCCACCCGGGACTGGACCTACGAGCAGTACTTC.

This clone has only a few counts. This rearrangement joins TRBV18 to TRBJ2-1; D not resolved. The germline V gene encodes CDR1 KGHSH and CDR2 LQKENI. The CDR3 is 15 residues long. Deletions cut 2 bases from V and 0 bases from J, with 8 bases between. CDR3 in amino acids: CASSPKLSSYNEQFF. Written as DNA, the CDR3 is TGTGCCAGCTCACCAAAGTTGAGCTCCTACAATGAGCAGTTCTTC.

The gene calls are TRBV25-1 and TRBJ1-6, with D unresolved. This CDR3 has 10 residues. Germline V gene lookup returns CDR1 MGHDK and CDR2 SYGVNS. The V end lost 10 bases, the J end lost 8 bases, and 6 bases lay between the germline ends. The CDR3 is CAIGDSPLHF. The CDR3 DNA follows: TGTGCCATTGGAGATTCACCCCTCCACTTT. Looking up the rest from reference TRBV25-1 and TRBJ1-6 gives the full variable domain: EADIYQTPRYLVIGTGKKITLECSQTMGHDKMYWYQQDPGMELHLIHYSYGVNSTEKGDLSSESTVSRIRTEHFPLTLESARPSHTSQYLCAIGDSPLHFGNGTRLTVT.

This chain joins TRBV28 and TRBJ1-5, with 10 bases that match TRBD1. Germline CDR1 reads MDHEN; CDR2 reads SYDVKM. V was pared by 6 bases and J by 3 bases, with 8 bases of the junction left unmatched. The CDR3 extends over 16 amino acids. The CDR3, as DNA: TGTGCCAGCAGGTCCCACGGGACAGGGGCCAATCAGCCCCAGCATTTT. This gives the protein CASRSHGTGANQPQHF. Supplemented by reference TRBV28 and TRBJ1-5, the full variable domain reads DVKVTQSSRYLVKRTGEKVFLECVQDMDHENMFWYRQDPGLGLRLIYFSYDVKMKEKGDIPEGYSVSREKKERFSLILESASTNQTSMYLCASRSHGTGANQPQHFGDGTRLSIL.

The chain is built from TRBV29-1 and TRBJ2-1, with 11 bases that match TRBD2. The CDR3 consists of 12 residues. Germline loops: CDR1 SQVTM, CDR2 ANQGSEA. V dropped 7 bases and J dropped 8; count of bases not matched to a gene: 4. The CDR3 bases are TGCAGCGCCGTAGCGGGGGGGCATGAGCAGTTCTTC. It translates to CSAVAGGHEQFF.

This chain uses TRBV5-1 with TRBJ1-1; 10 bases line up with TRBD1. The V gene's germline CDR1 is SGHRS and CDR2 YFSETQ. The CDR3 is 16 residues long. V dropped 4 bases and J dropped 5; count of bases not matched to a gene: 11. The CDR3 DNA sequence: TGCGCCAGCAGCCCACCGACAGGGGGCGGATTAACTGAAGCTTTCTTT. Translating it yields CASSPPTGGGLTEAFF.

This chain connects TRBV18 to TRBJ2-7; no definite D call. Per the germline V gene, CDR1 is KGHSH and CDR2 is LQKENI. V was clipped by 3 bases and J by 3 bases, with 12 bases between them. The CDR3 sequence is 14 residues long. CDR3 DNA sequence: TGTGCCAGCTCACCTGGTGGCAGTTACTACGAGCAGTACTTC. Its translation is CASSPGGSYYEQYF.

The chain employs TRBV7-9 and TRBJ2-5; unclear D gene. In germline, CDR1 is SEHNR, CDR2 FQNEAQ (reference sequence). The CDR3 has 14 amino acids. Trimming stripped 2 bases from V and 5 bases from J, with 12 bases between. CDR3 in amino acids: CASSLFPFMETQYF. In nucleotides, the CDR3 is TGTGCCAGCAGCTTATTCCCTTTTATGGAGACCCAGTACTTC.